What follows are 24 T cell receptor beta chains derived from one specimen sequenced in a study of CD8+CD57+ T cells in acquired aplastic anemia. Those patients picked for sequencing had displayed CD8+CD57+ cell expansion on flow cytometry. Genomic DNA was employed as the template in profiling TCR beta VDJ and CDR3. TCRdb reprocessed the reads via MiXCR and lists one record per CDR3 protein. The sample carries approximately 300,000 distinct CDR3 sequences, 50% to 65% recorded once. Sequencing was done on a sample of sorted CD4+, CD8+, or CD8+CD57+ T cells (not recorded which) from PBMCs. The receptors derive from a human donor with aplastic anemia.

This clonotype came up once. V usage is TRBV2 and J usage is TRBJ2-5; perhaps TRBD2 as D (5 bases). The V end was cut by 9 bases, the J end by 0 bases, with 11 bases between. Per the germline V gene, CDR1 is SNHLY and CDR2 is FYNNEI. The CDR3 contains 13 residues. DNA of the CDR3: TGTGCCAGAACCGACGGGAACCAAGAGACCCAGTACTTC. It is translated as CARTDGNQETQYF.

The chain employs TRBV2 and TRBJ2-7; the match to TRBD1 covers 10 bases. From germline, CDR1 is SNHLY and CDR2 FYNNEI. The CDR3 contains 13 residues. V lost 11 bases, J lost 3 bases, and 7 bases stayed unmatched. The CDR3 is CAGGTGVLYEQYF. For the CDR3, the DNA is TGTGCCGGGGGGACAGGGGTCCTCTACGAGCAGTACTTC.

For this clonotype: The CDR3 end shows no conserved phenylalanine or tryptophan, and so a read error is likely. The chain carries TRBV5-6 and TRBJ1-6; no clear D. Trimming cost V 2 bases and J 0 bases, with 9 bases left between them. Germline V lookup: CDR1 SGHDT, CDR2 YYEEEE. The CDR3 is 16 residues long. The CDR3, as DNA: TGTGCCAGCAGCTTCAGTCCGAGCTCCTATAATTCACCCCTCCACTGT. This encodes CASSFSPSSYNSPLHC.

This chain links TRBV7-8 with TRBJ1-2, with 7 bases matching TRBD1. This CDR3 contains 15 residues. Germline CDR1 is SGHVS and CDR2 is FQNEAQ. V shed 5 bases and J 1 base; nucleotides not matched to a gene: 7. CDR3 sequence (DNA): TGTGCCAGCAGCCCACCGGGACAGATTAACTATGGCTACACCTTC. It translates to CASSPPGQINYGYTF.

The chain is built from TRBV2 and TRBJ2-1, with D unclear. The germline CDR1 and CDR2 sequences are SNHLY and FYNNEI. This CDR3 has 13 amino acids. V was clipped by 7 bases and J by 7 bases, with 14 bases between them. CDR3 residues: CASIFALMNEQFF. The CDR3 DNA reads as TGTGCCAGCATTTTTGCCCTAATGAATGAGCAGTTCTTC.

This clonotype was counted a few times. The chain recombines TRBV20-1 with TRBJ2-7; weak D call: TRBD2 (5 bases). The CDR3 has 13 amino acids. Per the germline V gene, CDR1 is DFQATT and CDR2 is SNEGSKA (reference sequence). CDR3 bases: TGCAGGTTTTACGGGAAGAGCTCCTACGAGCAGTACTTC. It encodes CRFYGKSSYEQYF.

The sample holds many counts of this clonotype. V is TRBV5-4 and J is TRBJ2-6; TRBD2 agrees at 7 bases. Germline V lookup: CDR1 SGHNT, CDR2 YYREEE (reference sequence). V lost 0 bases, J lost 1 base, and 4 bases stayed unmatched. The CDR3 is 17 amino acids. This CDR3 reads CASSLGGGISGANVLTF. Here the CDR3 DNA reads TGTGCCAGCAGCTTGGGGGGAGGGATTTCTGGGGCCAACGTCCTGACTTTC.

The V gene is TRBV7-9, the J gene TRBJ2-3; D might be TRBD2 (5 bases). CDR1 SEHNR and CDR2 FQNEAQ come from the germline V gene (reference sequence). V was shortened by 4 bases and J by 0 bases, with 11 bases between the two germline ends. CDR3 length equals 15 residues. The CDR3 nucleotides are TGTGCCAGCAGCTCCAACGGGGAAAGCACAGATACGCAGTATTTT. Its protein is CASSSNGESTDTQYF.

This chain connects TRBV4-1 to TRBJ1-2; possibly TRBD1 for D (5 bases). Germline V lookup: CDR1 MGHRA, CDR2 YSYEKL. Between the trimmed V and J ends, which lost 2 bases and 8 bases, there was a span of 18 bases. This CDR3 has 15 amino acids. The CDR3 DNA reads as TGCGCCAGCAGCCAACCGGCGGGGGGAGGACGCGGCTACACCTTC. It yields the protein CASSQPAGGGRGYTF.

The chain has TRBV7-2 and TRBJ2-5, with D tentatively TRBD2 (6 bases). V lost 5 bases and J 3 bases, leaving 13 bases between the germline ends. This CDR3 has 14 amino acids. CDR1 SGHTA and CDR2 FQGNSA come from the germline V gene. CDR3 sequence (DNA): TGTGCCAGCAGCCCCGGGGGATCGGAAGAGACCCAGTACTTC. This translates into CASSPGGSEETQYF. Filled out from reference TRBV7-2 and TRBJ2-5, the complete variable domain reads GAGVSQSPSNKVTEKGKDVELRCDPISGHTALYWYRQSLGQGLEFLIYFQGNSAPDKSGLPSDRFSAERTGGSVSTLTIQRTQQEDSAVYLCASSPGGSEETQYFGPGTRLLVL.

The gene calls are TRBV7-9 and TRBJ1-2; D remains unclear. Trimming shortened V by 1 base and J by 12 bases, and 15 bases separated the two germline ends. The V gene's germline CDR1 is SEHNR and CDR2 FQNEAQ (reference sequence). The CDR3 contains 13 residues. In DNA form, the CDR3 reads TGTGCCAGCAGCTTAGGTTCCCGCTCTGGAAACACCTTC. This codes for CASSLGSRSGNTF.

V gene TRBV7-6 combines with J gene TRBJ2-3, with D tentatively TRBD1 (6 bases). The CDR3 totals 15 residues. Trimming stripped 4 bases from V and 0 bases from J, with 11 bases between. Germline V gene lookup returns CDR1 SGHVS and CDR2 FNYEAQ. The DNA of the CDR3 is TGTGCCAGCAGCTCCACAGGGCTAAGCACAGATACGCAGTATTTT. The encoded protein is CASSSTGLSTDTQYF. Complete variable domain (other parts from reference TRBV7-6 and TRBJ2-3): GAGVSQSPRYKVTKRGQDVALRCDPISGHVSLYWYRQALGQGPEFLTYFNYEAQQDKSGLPNDRFSAERPEGSISTLTIQRTEQRDSAMYRCASSSTGLSTDTQYFGPGTRLTVL.

The chain employs TRBV5-1 and TRBJ1-1, with 8 nucleotides matching TRBD1. Germline CDR1 and CDR2: SGHRS and YFSETQ. The CDR3 runs 14 residues. The J segment lost 1 base and the V segment lost 5 bases, leaving 4 bases of the junction unmatched. CDR3 nucleotides: TGCGCCAGCAGTACGACAGGGGAGAACACTGAAGCTTTCTTT. As protein: CASSTTGENTEAFF.

The rearrangement uses TRBV7-6 and TRBJ1-1; TRBD1 matches 8 bases. Germline lookup yields CDR1 SGHVS and CDR2 FNYEAQ. The CDR3 is 16 residues long. V lost 7 bases to trimming and J lost 1 base; unmatched junction nucleotides: 11. In DNA, the CDR3 is TGTGCCAGCAAGGTGCAGGGGGCGATTGGGAACACTGAAGCTTTCTTT. Translation: CASKVQGAIGNTEAFF.

This clonotype was observed at least ten times. One end of the junction varies from germline; a read error may be responsible. This chain joins TRBV12-3 or TRBV12-4 and TRBJ1-5; D uncertain. The CDR3 contains 16 residues. For the CDR3, the DNA is TGTGCCAGCACCAATGGCCCAGGTGATAGCAATCAGCCCCAGCGTTTT. This codes for CASTNGPGDSNQPQRF.

Remarks on this clonotype: Given a much more abundant clone one base away, this may be a read error. The V gene is TRBV12-3 or TRBV12-4, the J gene TRBJ1-2; D remains unclear. Trimming took off 3 bases at V and 8 bases at J, with 16 bases between the two ends. The length of the CDR3 is 14 residues. This CDR3 reads CASSLAIPTGGYTF. As DNA, the CDR3 is TGTGCCAGCAGTTTGGCGATACCGACGGGGGGCTACACCTTC.

The rearrangement joins TRBV2 to TRBJ2-3, with D tentatively TRBD1 (6 bases). The V end lost 4 bases, the J end lost 7 bases, and 21 bases lay between the germline ends. This CDR3 is built from 16 residues. Germline V lookup: CDR1 SNHLY, CDR2 FYNNEI. CDR3 nucleotide sequence: TGTGCCAGCAGTGGAATACAGGGAAGGGACGGAAATACGCAGTATTTT. Amino acid sequence: CASSGIQGRDGNTQYF.

This clonotype was recorded a few times. The CDR3 end shows no conserved phenylalanine or tryptophan, and so a read error is likely. The DNA is left out, because the CDR3 cannot be placed on it with certainty; the CDR3 is given as TCRdb lists it. This rearrangement joins TRBV12-3 or TRBV12-4 to TRBJ1-1. The CDR3 is 9 residues long, ends included. The CDR3 reads CASSPGTSG.

This clonotype was seen many times. This rearrangement joins TRBV5-1 to TRBJ2-1, with D perhaps matching TRBD1 or TRBD2 (6 bases each). Deletions cut 6 bases from V and 7 bases from J, with 20 bases between. The CDR3 is 15 residues long. Germline CDR1 and CDR2: SGHRS and YFSETQ. The CDR3 DNA reads TGCGCCAGCATCCTTGCCGGGGGCGCGGTTAATGAGCAGTTCTTC. It translates to CASILAGGAVNEQFF.

Concerning this clonotype itself: This CDR3 fails to terminate in the conserved phenylalanine or tryptophan, so it likely reflects a read error. No DNA is shown, since the ends of the CDR3 on it are uncertain; the CDR3 is the one TCRdb lists. The rearrangement joins TRBV19 to TRBJ2-7; the table's D call, TRBD2, was not checked against the DNA. The CDR3 totals 10 residues, both ends included. From germline, CDR1 is LNHDA and CDR2 SQIVND (reference sequence). CDR3 amino acids: CASSSRGLAG.

V usage is TRBV13 and J usage is TRBJ2-7; possible D gene TRBD2, 6 bases. Germline CDR1 reads PRHDT; CDR2 reads FYEKMQ (reference sequence). The CDR3 consists of 16 residues. With 2 bases removed from V and 0 bases from J, the gap between germline ends came to 14 bases. The CDR3 region has the DNA TGTGCCAGCAGCTTACCCAGCGGGTCGACCTCCTACGAGCAGTACTTC. Translation gives CASSLPSGSTSYEQYF. Supplemented by reference TRBV13 and TRBJ2-7, the full variable domain reads AAGVIQSPRHLIKEKRETATLKCYPIPRHDTVYWYQQGPGQDPQFLISFYEKMQSDKGSIPDRFSAQQFSDYHSELNMSSLELGDSALYFCASSLPSGSTSYEQYFGPGTRLTVT.

This clonotype was observed once. The junction does not match germline at one end; this may be a read error. The V gene is TRBV2, the J gene TRBJ1-2; D is unclear. The CDR3 spans 14 residues. Per germline, CDR1 SNHLY and CDR2 FYNNEI. CDR3 protein: CASNEIQPTPGYTF. The CDR3 DNA follows: TGTGCCAGCAATGAAATTCAACCAACCCCCGGCTACACCTTC.

V gene TRBV20-1 combines with J gene TRBJ2-1, with 9 bases that match TRBD1. The CDR3 runs 12 residues. V trimming: 6 bases; J trimming: 15 bases; junction bases outside the gene matches: 12. Germline CDR1 is DFQATT and CDR2 is SNEGSKA (reference sequence). In nucleotides, the CDR3 is TGCAGTGCAGTCAAGACAGGGGGTATCTGGTTCTTC. Its protein product is CSAVKTGGIWFF.

Regarding this clonotype: No conserved phenylalanine or tryptophan is present at the end of the CDR3, so a read error is the likely explanation. This chain links TRBV5-1 with TRBJ2-2; perhaps TRBD2 as D (5 bases). The germline CDR1 and CDR2 sequences are SGHRS and YFSETQ. CDR3 length equals 14 residues. For the CDR3, the DNA is TGCGCCAGCAGAGAGGGAACGAACACCGGTGAGCTGTTTCTT. Translated, it gives CASREGTNTGELFL.